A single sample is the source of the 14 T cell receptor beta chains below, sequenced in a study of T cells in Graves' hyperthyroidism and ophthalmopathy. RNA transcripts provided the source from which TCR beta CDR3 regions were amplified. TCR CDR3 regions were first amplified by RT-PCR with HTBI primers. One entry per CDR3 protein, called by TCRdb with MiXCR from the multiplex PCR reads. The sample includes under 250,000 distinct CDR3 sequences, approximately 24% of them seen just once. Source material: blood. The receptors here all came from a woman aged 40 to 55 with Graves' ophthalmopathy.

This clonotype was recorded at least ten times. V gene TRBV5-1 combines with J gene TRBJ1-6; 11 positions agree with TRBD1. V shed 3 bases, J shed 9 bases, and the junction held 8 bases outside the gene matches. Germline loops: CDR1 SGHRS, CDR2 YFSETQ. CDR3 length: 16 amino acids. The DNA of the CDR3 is TGCGCCAGCAGCTCAACAGGGGGACAGGGGGTTTCACCCCTCCACTTT. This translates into CASSSTGGQGVSPLHF.

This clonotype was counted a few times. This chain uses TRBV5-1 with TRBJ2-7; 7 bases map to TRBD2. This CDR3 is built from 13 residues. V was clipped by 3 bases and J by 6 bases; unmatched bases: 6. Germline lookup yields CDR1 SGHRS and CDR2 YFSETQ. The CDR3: CASSSYGEGEQYF. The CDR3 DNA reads TGCGCCAGCAGCTCCTACGGGGAGGGCGAGCAGTACTTC.

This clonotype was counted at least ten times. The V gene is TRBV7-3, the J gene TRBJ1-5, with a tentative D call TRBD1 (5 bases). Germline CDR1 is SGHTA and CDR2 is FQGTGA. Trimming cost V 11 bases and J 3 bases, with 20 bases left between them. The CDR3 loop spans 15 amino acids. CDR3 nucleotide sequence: TGTGCCGGCAACGGGGCAGTTACCGACAATCAGCCCCAGCATTTT. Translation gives CAGNGAVTDNQPQHF. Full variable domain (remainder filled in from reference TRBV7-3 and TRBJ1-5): GAGVSQTPSNKVTEKGKYVELRCDPISGHTALYWYRQSLGQGPEFLIYFQGTGAADDSGLPNDRFFAVRPEGSVSTLKIQRTERGDSAVYLCAGNGAVTDNQPQHFGDGTRLSIL.

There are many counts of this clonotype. CDR3 nucleotide sequence: TGTGCCAGCAGCCCCACGGGCGTTAGGACTAGCGGGAACACAGATACGCAGTATTTT. Residues: CASSPTGVRTSGNTDTQYF. This rearrangement joins TRBV4-2 to TRBJ2-3; 12 bases are shared with TRBD2. CDR1 is LGHNA and CDR2 is YNFKEQ in the germline V gene. V lost 4 bases and J lost 2; bases outside the gene matches: 13. This CDR3 is built from 19 residues.

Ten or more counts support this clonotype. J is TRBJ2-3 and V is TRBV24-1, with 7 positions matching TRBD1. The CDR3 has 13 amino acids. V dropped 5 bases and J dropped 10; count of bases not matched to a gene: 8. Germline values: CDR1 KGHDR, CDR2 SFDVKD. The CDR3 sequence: CATSVSQGRAQYF. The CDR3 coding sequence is TGTGCCACCAGTGTTTCACAGGGGCGCGCGCAGTATTTT.

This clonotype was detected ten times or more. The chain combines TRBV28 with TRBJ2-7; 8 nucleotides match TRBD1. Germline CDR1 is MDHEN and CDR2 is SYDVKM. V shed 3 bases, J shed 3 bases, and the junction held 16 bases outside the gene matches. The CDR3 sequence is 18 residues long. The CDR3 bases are TGTGCCAGCAGTTTGAGTCTGACTAGGACAGGGTGGGGCTACGAGCAGTACTTC. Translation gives CASSLSLTRTGWGYEQYF.

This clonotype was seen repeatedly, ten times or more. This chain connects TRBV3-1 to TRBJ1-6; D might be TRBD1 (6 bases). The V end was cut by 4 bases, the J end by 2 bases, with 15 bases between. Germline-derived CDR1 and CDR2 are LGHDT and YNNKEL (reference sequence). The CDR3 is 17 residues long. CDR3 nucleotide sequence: TGTGCCAGCAGCCCAACGACAGGTCCGACCTATAATTCACCCCTCCACTTT. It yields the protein CASSPTTGPTYNSPLHF.

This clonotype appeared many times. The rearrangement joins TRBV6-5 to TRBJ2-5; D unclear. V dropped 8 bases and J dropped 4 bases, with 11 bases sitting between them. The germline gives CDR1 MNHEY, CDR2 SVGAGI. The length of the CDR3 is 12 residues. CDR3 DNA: TGTGCCAGCGAAATGGGTCGAGAGACCCAGTACTTC. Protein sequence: CASEMGRETQYF.

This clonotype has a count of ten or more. This chain's CDR3 is CASSLSDSRGGAFF. The CDR3 bases are TGTGCCAGCAGTTTATCTGACAGCCGAGGTGGGGCTTTCTTT. The gene calls are TRBV27 and TRBJ1-1; D possibly corresponds to TRBD1 (5 bases). Germline loops: CDR1 MNHEY, CDR2 SMNVEV (reference sequence). The CDR3 has 14 residues. Trimming took 0 bases from V and 11 from J, leaving 16 bases between them.

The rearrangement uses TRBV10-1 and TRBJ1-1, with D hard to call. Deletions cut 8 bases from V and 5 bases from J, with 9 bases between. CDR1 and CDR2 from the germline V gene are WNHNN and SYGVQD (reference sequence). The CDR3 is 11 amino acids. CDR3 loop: CASGRGTEAFF. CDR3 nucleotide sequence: TGCGCCAGCGGACGAGGGACTGAAGCTTTCTTT.

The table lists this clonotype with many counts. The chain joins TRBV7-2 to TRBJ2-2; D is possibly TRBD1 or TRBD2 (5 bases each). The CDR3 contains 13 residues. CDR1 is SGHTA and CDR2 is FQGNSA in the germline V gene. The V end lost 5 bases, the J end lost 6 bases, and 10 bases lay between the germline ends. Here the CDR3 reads CASSRDPSGELFF. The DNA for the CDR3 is TGTGCCAGCAGCCGGGACCCCTCCGGGGAGCTGTTTTTT.

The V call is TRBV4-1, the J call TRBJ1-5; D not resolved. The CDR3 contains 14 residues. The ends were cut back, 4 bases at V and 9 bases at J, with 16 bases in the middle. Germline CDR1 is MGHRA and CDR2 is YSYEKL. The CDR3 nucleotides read TGCGCCAGCAGCCCCGGCGGGAGTTCTCGGCCCCAGCATTTT. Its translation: CASSPGGSSRPQHF.

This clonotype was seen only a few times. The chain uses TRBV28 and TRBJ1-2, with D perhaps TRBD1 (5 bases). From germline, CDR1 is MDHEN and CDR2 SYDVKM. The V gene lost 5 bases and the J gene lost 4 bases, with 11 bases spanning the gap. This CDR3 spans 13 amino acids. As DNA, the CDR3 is TGTGCCAGCAGTCCGACGGGGACCTATGGCTACACCTTC. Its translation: CASSPTGTYGYTF.

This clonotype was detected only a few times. The CDR3 loop reads CASSLGQVNEQYF. For the CDR3, the DNA is TGTGCCAGCAGTTTAGGACAGGTTAACGAGCAGTACTTC. The chain carries TRBV27 and TRBJ2-7; 7 bases fit TRBD1. This CDR3 is built from 13 residues. CDR1 is MNHEY, CDR2 SMNVEV, per germline (reference sequence). Losses at the gene ends were 2 bases for V and 5 bases for J; bases not matched to a gene: 3.